One sample yielded the 10 T cell receptor beta chains listed below, sequenced in a study of cytomegalovirus exposure and HLA in healthy donors. It was with 60 Vbeta and 13 Jbeta primers that the PCR ran. Only in-frame clones appear in the TCRdb table, and some are missing; sequencing was by immunoSEQ multiplex PCR. The sample has about 130,000 clones, 80% seen once. The sequencing sample was made of PBMCs. These TCRs come from a woman in her thirties or forties in good health and CMV-seronegative.

The chain has TRBV18 and TRBJ2-7, with D perhaps TRBD2 (5 bases). Germline V lookup: CDR1 KGHSH, CDR2 LQKENI. Trimming removed 3 bases from V and 6 bases from J, with 12 bases in between. The CDR3 totals 13 residues. CDR3 nucleotide sequence: TGTGCCAGCTCACCGTCCCGGGAACTCGAGCAGTACTTC. This sequence encodes CASSPSRELEQYF.

In its sample, this clone was seen many times. The chain uses TRBV6-1 and TRBJ2-2; TRBD1 is a possible D gene (5 bases). The CDR3 is 14 residues long. Looked up from germline, CDR1 is MNHNS and CDR2 is SASEGT. Trimming removed 7 bases at V and 8 bases at J, with 17 bases between. CDR3 DNA: TGTGCCAGCAAGGTTGGGCACTCAGGGGGGGAGCTGTTTTTT. Protein sequence: CASKVGHSGGELFF.

V usage is TRBV28 and J usage is TRBJ1-2; D call uncertain. Germline V gene lookup returns CDR1 MDHEN and CDR2 SYDVKM. The V and J ends lost 3 bases and 2 bases respectively, with 10 bases between them. The CDR3 is 14 residues long. As DNA, the CDR3 is TGTGCCAGCAGTTTCCGGGGAACCAACTATGGCTACACCTTC. The encoded protein is CASSFRGTNYGYTF.

The chain uses TRBV9 and TRBJ1-3, with D hard to call. V lost 0 bases and J lost 0, with 7 bases in between. The germline V gene has CDR1 SGDLS and CDR2 YYNGEE. The CDR3 contains 15 residues. The CDR3 coding sequence is TGTGCCAGCAGCGTAGGTGGGCTCTCTGGAAACACCATATATTTT. As protein: CASSVGGLSGNTIYF.

In the case of this clone: At the DNA level, this CDR3 is encoded by other sequences in the same sample as well. The V and J genes are TRBV2 and TRBJ2-7; 9 nucleotides match TRBD2. CDR1 is SNHLY, CDR2 FYNNEI, per germline. Trimming took 3 bases from V and 2 from J; bases not matched to a gene: 2. The CDR3 sequence is 14 residues long. The CDR3 reads CASSERGGAYEQYF. The CDR3 DNA reads TGTGCCAGCAGTGAGCGGGGGGGGGCCTACGAGCAGTACTTC.

The genes are TRBV29-1 and TRBJ2-7; possibly TRBD1 for D (6 bases). Looked up from germline, CDR1 is SQVTM and CDR2 is ANQGSEA. The CDR3 loop spans 13 amino acids. V was clipped by 4 bases and J by 1 base, with 11 bases between them. CDR3 coding DNA: TGCAGCGTTGCGGAAGGACAGTCCTACGAGCAGTACTTC. Translating it yields CSVAEGQSYEQYF.

This clone has just a few counts. The chain joins TRBV5-6 to TRBJ2-3; D is possibly TRBD2 (6 bases). This CDR3 comprises 14 residues. Trimming cost V 4 bases and J 2 bases, with 11 bases left between them. The germline V gene has CDR1 SGHDT and CDR2 YYEEEE. CDR3 protein: CASSTSGYTDTQYF. In nucleotides, the CDR3 is TGTGCCAGCAGCACGAGCGGGTACACAGATACGCAGTATTTT.

This clone was counted between two and nine times. The same CDR3 can be traced to other DNA sequences in this sample. The genes are TRBV14 and TRBJ1-1; maybe TRBD1 (6 bases). Looked up from germline, CDR1 is SGHDN and CDR2 is FVKESK. The CDR3 consists of 13 residues. V was clipped by 5 bases and J by 1 base, with 8 bases between them. The CDR3 DNA reads TGTGCCAGCAGCTTACAGGGGAACACTGAAGCTTTCTTT. Translating it yields CASSLQGNTEAFF.

This clone has just one count. The chain couples TRBV2 to TRBJ2-5, with 15 bases fitting TRBD2. The V and J ends lost 1 base and 9 bases, in that order; junction bases with no gene match: 9. Germline V lookup: CDR1 SNHLY, CDR2 FYNNEI. This CDR3 comprises 17 residues. The CDR3 region has the DNA TGTGCCAGCAGTGAAGAGCCGGGACTAGCGGGGGGCCGGGCCCAGTACTTC. Protein sequence: CASSEEPGLAGGRAQYF.

This clone was recorded a few times. The chain joins TRBV9 to TRBJ2-3, with 11 bases lining up with TRBD2. This CDR3 spans 18 amino acids. The V gene end was trimmed by 1 base and the J gene end by 6 bases; junction bases not matched to a gene: 13. Germline V gene lookup returns CDR1 SGDLS and CDR2 YYNGEE. The CDR3 is CASSVQPSTSGSGDTQYF. Written as DNA, the CDR3 is TGTGCCAGCAGCGTACAACCGTCAACTAGCGGGAGCGGGGATACGCAGTATTTT.